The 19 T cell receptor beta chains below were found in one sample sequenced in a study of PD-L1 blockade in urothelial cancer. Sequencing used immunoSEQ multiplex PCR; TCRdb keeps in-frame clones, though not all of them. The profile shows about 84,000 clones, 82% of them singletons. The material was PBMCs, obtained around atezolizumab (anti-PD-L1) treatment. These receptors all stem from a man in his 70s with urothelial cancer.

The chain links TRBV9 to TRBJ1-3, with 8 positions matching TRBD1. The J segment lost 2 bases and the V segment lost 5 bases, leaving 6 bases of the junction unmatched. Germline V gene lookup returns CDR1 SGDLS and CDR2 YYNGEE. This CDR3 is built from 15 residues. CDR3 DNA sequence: TGTGCCAGCAGTGACAACAGGGGGACTGGAAACACCATATATTTT. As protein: CASSDNRGTGNTIYF.

CDR3 bases: TGTGCCAGCTCACCTCAGGCAGGCACCGGGGAGCTGTTTTTT. Translation gives CASSPQAGTGELFF. The chain combines TRBV18 with TRBJ2-2, with D uncertain. Germline V gene data show CDR1 as KGHSH and CDR2 as LQKENI. The CDR3 totals 14 residues. Deletions cut 3 bases from V and 4 bases from J, with 9 bases between.

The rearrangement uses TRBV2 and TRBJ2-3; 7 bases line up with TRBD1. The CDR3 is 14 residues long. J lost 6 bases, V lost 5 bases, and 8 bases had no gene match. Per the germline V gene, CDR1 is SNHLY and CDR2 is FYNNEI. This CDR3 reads CASSPDRVMDTQYF. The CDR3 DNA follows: TGTGCCAGCAGTCCCGACAGGGTTATGGATACGCAGTATTTT.

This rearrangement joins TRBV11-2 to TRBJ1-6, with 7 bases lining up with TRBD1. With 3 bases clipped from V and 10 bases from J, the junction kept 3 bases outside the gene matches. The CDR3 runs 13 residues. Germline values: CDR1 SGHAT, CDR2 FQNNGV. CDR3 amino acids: CASSFDRESPLHF. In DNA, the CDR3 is TGTGCCAGCAGCTTTGACAGGGAGTCACCCCTCCACTTT.

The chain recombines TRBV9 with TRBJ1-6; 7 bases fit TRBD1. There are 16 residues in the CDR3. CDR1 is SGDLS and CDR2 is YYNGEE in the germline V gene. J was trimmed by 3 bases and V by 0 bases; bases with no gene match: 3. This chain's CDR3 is CASSVGRDSYNSPLHF. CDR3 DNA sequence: TGTGCCAGCAGCGTAGGCCGGGACAGCTATAATTCACCCCTCCACTTT.

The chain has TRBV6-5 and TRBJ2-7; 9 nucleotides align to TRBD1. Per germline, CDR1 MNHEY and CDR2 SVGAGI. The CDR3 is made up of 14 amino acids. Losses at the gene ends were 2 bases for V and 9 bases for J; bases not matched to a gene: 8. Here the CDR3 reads CASSYPGQGQGQYF. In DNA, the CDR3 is TGTGCCAGCAGTTACCCAGGACAGGGGCAAGGGCAGTACTTC.

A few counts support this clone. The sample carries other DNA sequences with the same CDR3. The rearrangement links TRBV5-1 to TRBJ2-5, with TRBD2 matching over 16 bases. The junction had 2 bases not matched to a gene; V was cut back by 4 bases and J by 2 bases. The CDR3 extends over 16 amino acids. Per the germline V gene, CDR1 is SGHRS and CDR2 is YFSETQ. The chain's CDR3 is CASSPGLAGGQETQYF. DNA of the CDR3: TGCGCCAGCAGCCCGGGACTAGCGGGAGGGCAAGAGACCCAGTACTTC.

CDR3 DNA sequence: TGTGCCAGCAGCTTGGACAGTAGCTCCTACAATGAGCAGTTCTTC. Protein: CASSLDSSSYNEQFF. The chain recombines TRBV5-4 with TRBJ2-1; D gene unclear. Looked up from germline, CDR1 is SGHNT and CDR2 is YYREEE (reference sequence). V was pared by 0 bases and J by 0 bases, with 7 bases between. The CDR3 is 15 residues long.

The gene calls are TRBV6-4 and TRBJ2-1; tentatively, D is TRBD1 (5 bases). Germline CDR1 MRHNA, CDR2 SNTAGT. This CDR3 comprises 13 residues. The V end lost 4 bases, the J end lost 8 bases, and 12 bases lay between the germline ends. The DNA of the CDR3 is TGTGCCAGCAGTGCCCTCCAGGGCTATGAGCAGTTCTTC. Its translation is CASSALQGYEQFF.

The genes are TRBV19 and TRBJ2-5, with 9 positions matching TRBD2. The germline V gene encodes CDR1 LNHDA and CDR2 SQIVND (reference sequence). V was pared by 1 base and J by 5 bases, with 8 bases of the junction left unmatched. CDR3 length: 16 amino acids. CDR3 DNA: TGTGCCAGTAGTATAGTCGGCGGGAGGGCCTGGGAGACCCAGTACTTC. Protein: CASSIVGGRAWETQYF.

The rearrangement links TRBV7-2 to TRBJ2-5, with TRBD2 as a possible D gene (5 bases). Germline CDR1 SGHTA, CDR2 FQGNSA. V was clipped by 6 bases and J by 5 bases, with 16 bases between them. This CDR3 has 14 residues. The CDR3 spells CASSLSVSAETQYF. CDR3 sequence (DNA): TGTGCCAGCAGTCTAAGCGTTAGCGCGGAGACCCAGTACTTC.

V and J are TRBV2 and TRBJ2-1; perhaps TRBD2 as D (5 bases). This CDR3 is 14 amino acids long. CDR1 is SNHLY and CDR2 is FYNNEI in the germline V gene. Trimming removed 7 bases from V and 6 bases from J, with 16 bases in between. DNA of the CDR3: TGTGCCAGCACTTTACTAGTCGAGGGCAATGAGCAGTTCTTC. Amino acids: CASTLLVEGNEQFF.

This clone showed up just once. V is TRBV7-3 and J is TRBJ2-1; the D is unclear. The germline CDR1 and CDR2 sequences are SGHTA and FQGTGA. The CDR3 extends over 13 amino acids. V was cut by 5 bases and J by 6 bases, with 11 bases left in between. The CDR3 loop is CASSDPESNEQFF. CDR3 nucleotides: TGTGCCAGCAGCGATCCGGAGTCCAATGAGCAGTTCTTC. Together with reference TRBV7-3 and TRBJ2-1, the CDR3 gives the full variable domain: GAGVSQTPSNKVTEKGKYVELRCDPISGHTALYWYRQSLGQGPEFLIYFQGTGAADDSGLPNDRFFAVRPEGSVSTLKIQRTERGDSAVYLCASSDPESNEQFFGPGTRLTVL.

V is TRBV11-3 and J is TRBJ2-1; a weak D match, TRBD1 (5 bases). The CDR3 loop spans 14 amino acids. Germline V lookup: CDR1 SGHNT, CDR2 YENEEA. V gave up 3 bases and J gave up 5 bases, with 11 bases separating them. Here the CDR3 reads CASSFNLGDNEQFF. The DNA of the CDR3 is TGTGCCAGCAGCTTTAATTTAGGGGACAATGAGCAGTTCTTC.

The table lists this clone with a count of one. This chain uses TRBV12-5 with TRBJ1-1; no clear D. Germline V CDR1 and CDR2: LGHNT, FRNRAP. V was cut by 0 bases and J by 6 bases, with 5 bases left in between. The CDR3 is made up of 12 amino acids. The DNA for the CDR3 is TGTGCTAGTGGTTTGGTTCTCGCTGAAGCTTTCTTT. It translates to CASGLVLAEAFF.

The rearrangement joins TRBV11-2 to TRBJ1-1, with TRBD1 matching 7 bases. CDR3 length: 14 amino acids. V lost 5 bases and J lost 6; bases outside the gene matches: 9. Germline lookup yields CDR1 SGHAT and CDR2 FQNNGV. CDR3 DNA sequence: TGTGCCAGCAGCACCCTGACAGGGCGTTCTGAAGCTTTCTTT. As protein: CASSTLTGRSEAFF.

Here the CDR3 DNA reads TGTGCCAGCAGCTTGGGGCCGATCCCCTACAATGAGCAGTTCTTC. This gives the protein CASSLGPIPYNEQFF. The chain has TRBV5-6 and TRBJ2-1; no reliable D call. The germline gives CDR1 SGHDT, CDR2 YYEEEE. The length of the CDR3 is 15 residues. V lost 0 bases, J lost 2 bases, and 9 bases lay in between.

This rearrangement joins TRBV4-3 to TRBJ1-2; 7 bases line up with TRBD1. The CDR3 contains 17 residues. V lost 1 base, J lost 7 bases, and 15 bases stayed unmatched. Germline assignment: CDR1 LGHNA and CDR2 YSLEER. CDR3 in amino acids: CASSQGGLGQGVFGYTF. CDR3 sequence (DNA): TGCGCCAGCAGCCAAGGAGGTTTGGGGCAGGGGGTTTTTGGCTACACCTTC.

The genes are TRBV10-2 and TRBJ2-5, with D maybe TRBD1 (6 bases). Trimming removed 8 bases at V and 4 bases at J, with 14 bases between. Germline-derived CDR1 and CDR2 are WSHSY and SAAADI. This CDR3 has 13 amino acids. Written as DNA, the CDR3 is TGCGCCAGCGGTGGGGGCACTACAGAGACCCAGTACTTC. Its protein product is CASGGGTTETQYF.